This entry lists 28 T cell receptor beta chains sequenced from one sample in a study of beta chain features in type 1 diabetes listed by TCRdb under 2018. Study-wide findings and limitations: Type 1 diabetes patients showed a moderate but significant shortening of TCRB CDR3 length in all four CD4+ subsets.

The library was built by means of the immunoSEQ multiplex PCR assay. The entire isolated RNA was reverse transcribed using the High Capacity cDNA Reverse Transcription Kit, and thus expressed TCRB transcripts were sequenced. TCRdb re-hosts the immuneACCESS table, in-frame sequences only. Its copies lack some clones; in the studies checked, an unresolved V gene accounts for under half of them, and the cause for the rest is not known. Across this sample there are about 700,000 clones, with around an eighth seen only once. The top ten clones comprise 0.02% to 0.025% of the sample. No antigen has been identified for these receptors. The specimen was naive CD4+ T cells from blood. The cell subset or site label here, explained by the study, means: true naive CD4+ T cells. The source is a man younger than 30 with type 1 diabetes.

Only a few counts were recorded for this clone. An end of the junction does not agree with germline; a read error may underlie this. The CDR3 region is CASSGQGGSAF. In nucleotides, the CDR3 is TGTGCCAGCAGCGGCCAAGGGGGCAGCGCGTTC. The rearrangement uses TRBV7-9 and TRBJ2-7, with TRBD1 identical over 7 bases. Germline V gives CDR1 SEHNR, CDR2 FQNEAQ (reference sequence). The CDR3 extends over 11 amino acids.

V and J are TRBV29-1 and TRBJ2-7; D is possibly TRBD1 (6 bases). CDR3 size: 16 residues. V lost 4 bases to trimming and J lost 2 bases, with 21 bases between them. The V gene's germline CDR1 is SQVTM and CDR2 ANQGSEA. The CDR3 region has the DNA TGCAGCGTTGCAGGGGACATACGCGATTTTACCTACGAGCAGTACTTC. As protein: CSVAGDIRDFTYEQYF.

This clone came up a few times. The chain combines TRBV30 with TRBJ1-5, with 9 bases matching TRBD1. The CDR3 spans 14 residues. Losses at the gene ends were 2 bases for V and 6 bases for J; bases not matched to a gene: 5. Germline V gene lookup returns CDR1 GTSNPN and CDR2 SVGIG (reference sequence). The CDR3 reads CAWSSSTGGQPQHF. The CDR3, as DNA: TGTGCCTGGAGTTCCTCGACAGGGGGTCAGCCCCAGCATTTT.

In this sample, this clone turned up once. DNA of the CDR3: TGTGCCAGCAGTCGTTCCAAAGGGGGTTCTAGCACAGATACGCAGTATTTT. It codes for CASSRSKGGSSTDTQYF. The chain links TRBV25-1 to TRBJ2-3; maybe TRBD1 (6 bases). CDR3 length equals 17 residues. Germline lookup yields CDR1 MGHDK and CDR2 SYGVNS. The V gene lost 5 bases and the J gene lost 0 bases, with 18 bases spanning the gap.

The chain employs TRBV7-9 and TRBJ2-1; 10 nucleotides line up with TRBD1. Germline V gene lookup returns CDR1 SEHNR and CDR2 FQNEAQ (reference sequence). Trimming removed 5 bases from V and 1 base from J; junction bases left unmatched: 2. The CDR3 runs 15 residues. The CDR3 reads CASSRGQGSYNEQFF. CDR3 in DNA: TGTGCCAGCAGCCGGGGACAGGGGTCCTACAATGAGCAGTTCTTC.

The chain carries TRBV7-2 and TRBJ1-2; D gene uncertain. Germline CDR1 and CDR2: SGHTA and FQGNSA. The CDR3 contains 14 residues. Trimming removed 5 bases at V and 4 bases at J, with 14 bases between. The CDR3 DNA sequence: TGTGCCAGCAGCCTTTTGAAGGGAGGCTATGGCTACACCTTC. As protein: CASSLLKGGYGYTF.

This clone was seen more than once but under ten times. This chain links TRBV2 with TRBJ1-3; 7 positions match TRBD1. Germline values: CDR1 SNHLY, CDR2 FYNNEI. Losses at the gene ends were 7 bases for V and 6 bases for J; bases not matched to a gene: 6. The CDR3 has 13 amino acids. CDR3 nucleotide sequence: TGTGCCAGCACACGACAGGGTGAAAACACCATATATTTT. It encodes CASTRQGENTIYF.

This chain links TRBV4-1 with TRBJ1-4, with D perhaps matching TRBD1 (5 bases). Trimming stripped 4 bases from V and 6 bases from J, with 15 bases between. Per germline, CDR1 MGHRA and CDR2 YSYEKL. The CDR3 is 15 residues long. This CDR3 is CASSPLGGTDEKLFF. The CDR3 region has the DNA TGCGCCAGCAGCCCCCTCGGTGGGACTGATGAAAAACTGTTTTTT.

This sequence joins TRBV7-3 and TRBJ2-3, with TRBD2 matching over 14 bases. J gave up 1 base and V 5 bases, and 5 bases lay outside the gene matches. This CDR3 comprises 17 residues. Germline V gene data show CDR1 as SGHTA and CDR2 as FQGTGA. The CDR3 spells CASSPRTSGGRTDTQYF. The CDR3 DNA is TGTGCCAGCAGCCCCCGGACTAGCGGGGGGCGCACAGATACGCAGTATTTT.

This clone was counted a few times. V and J are TRBV9 and TRBJ2-1; D ambiguous. This CDR3 spans 13 amino acids. V lost 3 bases and J 10 bases, leaving 14 bases between the germline ends. Per the germline V gene, CDR1 is SGDLS and CDR2 is YYNGEE. This chain's CDR3 is CASSEPSLGEQFF. The CDR3 nucleotides read TGTGCCAGCAGCGAGCCTAGTCTTGGAGAGCAGTTCTTC.

This rearrangement joins TRBV20-1 to TRBJ1-2; D is ambiguous. The length of the CDR3 is 11 residues. Germline lookup yields CDR1 DFQATT and CDR2 SNEGSKA (reference sequence). V lost 5 bases to trimming and J lost 10 bases, with 14 bases between them. The CDR3, as DNA: TGCAGTGCTCCCGTTGGGCCCCTCTACACCTTC. Translated, it gives CSAPVGPLYTF.

This clone has only a few counts. This rearrangement joins TRBV14 to TRBJ1-2; no definite D call. This CDR3 has 16 residues. V shed 0 bases and J shed 0 bases, with 11 bases lying between them. Looked up from germline, CDR1 is SGHDN and CDR2 is FVKESK. CDR3 in amino acids: CASSQDRETANYGYTF. As DNA, the CDR3 is TGTGCCAGCAGCCAAGATCGGGAGACGGCTAACTATGGCTACACCTTC. Using reference TRBV14 and TRBJ1-2 for the parts outside the CDR3, the full variable domain is EAGVTQFPSHSVIEKGQTVTLRCDPISGHDNLYWYRRVMGKEIKFLLHFVKESKQDESGMPNNRFLAERTGGTYSTLKVQPAELEDSGVYFCASSQDRETANYGYTFGSGTRLTVV.

This clone was seen a handful of times. The gene calls are TRBV14 and TRBJ1-2, with a weak D call TRBD1 (6 bases). Trimming took 1 base from V and 8 from J, leaving 14 bases between them. The CDR3 spans 14 residues. Germline assignment: CDR1 SGHDN and CDR2 FVKESK. The CDR3 bases are TGTGCCAGCAGCCAAGTCCGGGACACCGGAGGCTACACCTTC. This translates into CASSQVRDTGGYTF.

This clone was picked up a small number of times. Other DNA variants within this sample encode the same CDR3. The rearrangement uses TRBV7-9 and TRBJ1-2, with D possibly being TRBD1 (5 bases). Germline V gene data show CDR1 as SEHNR and CDR2 as FQNEAQ (reference sequence). V lost 5 bases to trimming and J lost 7 bases, with 11 bases between them. This CDR3 has 12 amino acids. CDR3 residues: CASSLGGGGYTF. In DNA, the CDR3 is TGTGCCAGCAGCCTCGGGGGAGGTGGCTACACCTTC.

This clone turned up a few times. V usage is TRBV2 and J usage is TRBJ1-1, with D unclear. The CDR3 loop spans 13 amino acids. Germline V gene sequence: CDR1 SNHLY, CDR2 FYNNEI. Trimming shortened V by 2 bases and J by 0 bases, and 4 bases separated the two germline ends. CDR3 sequence reads: CASSETLNTEAFF. The CDR3 nucleotides read TGTGCCAGCAGTGAAACCTTGAACACTGAAGCTTTCTTT. The full variable domain, completed using reference TRBV2 and TRBJ1-1, is EPEVTQTPSHQVTQMGQEVILRCVPISNHLYFYWYRQILGQKVEFLVSFYNNEISEKSEIFDDQFSVERPDGSNFTLKIRSTKLEDSAMYFCASSETLNTEAFFGQGTRLTVV.

This clone was observed a handful of times. The rearrangement uses TRBV29-1 and TRBJ2-3; the D gene is possibly TRBD1 (6 bases). Germline CDR1 SQVTM, CDR2 ANQGSEA. V lost 6 bases and J 3 bases, leaving 10 bases between the germline ends. The CDR3 has 12 amino acids. The CDR3 bases are TGCAGCGTCCCAACAGGGACAGATACGCAGTATTTT. The encoded protein is CSVPTGTDTQYF.

There are a few counts of this clone. The genes are TRBV29-1 and TRBJ2-7; the D call may be TRBD1 or TRBD2 (5 bases each). The V end was cut by 6 bases, the J end by 5 bases, with 17 bases between. The CDR3 spans 13 residues. The germline V gene has CDR1 SQVTM and CDR2 ANQGSEA. The CDR3 region is CSVTGTLRHEQYF. CDR3 sequence (DNA): TGCAGCGTAACCGGGACCCTTCGCCACGAGCAGTACTTC.

This chain joins TRBV25-1 and TRBJ1-3; D is undetermined. CDR1 is MGHDK and CDR2 is SYGVNS in the germline V gene. Deletions cut 3 bases from V and 3 bases from J, with 12 bases between. The CDR3 has 15 amino acids. CDR3 sequence reads: CASSDWADGGNTIYF. DNA for the CDR3: TGTGCCAGCAGTGATTGGGCCGATGGTGGAAACACCATATATTTT.

This clone was seen a handful of times. The chain carries TRBV6-6 and TRBJ2-2; D unclear. Germline CDR1 is MNHNY and CDR2 is SVGAGI (reference sequence). The CDR3 has 11 amino acids. Trimming took 10 bases from V and 6 from J, leaving 9 bases between them. Here the CDR3 DNA reads TGTGCCACCCGGGTAGCCGGGGAGCTGTTTTTT. Encoded protein: CATRVAGELFF.

This clone was counted a few times. CDR3 sequence: CASSLEWGSEAFF. CDR3 DNA sequence: TGCGCCAGCAGCTTGGAATGGGGATCTGAAGCTTTCTTT. The rearrangement joins TRBV5-1 to TRBJ1-1; unclear D gene. Looked up from germline, CDR1 is SGHRS and CDR2 is YFSETQ. There are 13 residues in the CDR3. V lost 0 bases and J 6 bases, leaving 9 bases between the germline ends.

This clone occurred a few times. J is TRBJ2-7 and V is TRBV30; TRBD2 aligns across 9 bases. The V and J ends lost 4 bases and 3 bases, in that order; junction bases with no gene match: 13. Germline CDR1 reads GTSNPN; CDR2 reads SVGIG (reference sequence). The CDR3 covers 16 residues. CDR3 in amino acids: CAWTPTPSGGIYEQYF. CDR3 coding DNA: TGTGCCTGGACCCCTACCCCGAGCGGGGGGATCTACGAGCAGTACTTC.

V is TRBV7-7 and J is TRBJ2-1; D may be TRBD1 or TRBD2 (5 bases each). Per the germline V gene, CDR1 is SSHAT and CDR2 is FNYEAQ (reference sequence). The CDR3 runs to 15 residues. V was shortened by 1 base and J by 3 bases, with 10 bases between the two germline ends. CDR3 in DNA: TGTGCCAGCAGCTTAGATTGGGGGAACTACAATGAGCAGTTCTTC. Translation: CASSLDWGNYNEQFF.

About this clone: The identical CDR3 is also encoded by other nucleotide sequences in the sample. The chain uses TRBV28 and TRBJ1-1; D remains unclear. The V end was cut by 0 bases, the J end by 6 bases, with 2 bases between. This CDR3 has 11 residues. The germline V gene encodes CDR1 MDHEN and CDR2 SYDVKM. The CDR3 loop reads CASSLWAEAFF. CDR3 nucleotides: TGTGCCAGCAGTTTATGGGCTGAAGCTTTCTTT.

A few counts support this clone. As DNA, the CDR3 is TGTGCCAGCAGTTACTTAGGGCAGGGGGCTTCGTACGAGCAGTACTTC. Translated, it gives CASSYLGQGASYEQYF. V and J are TRBV6-5 and TRBJ2-7; 8 bases match TRBD1. Germline CDR1 MNHEY, CDR2 SVGAGI. The CDR3 is made up of 16 amino acids. J was trimmed by 4 bases and V by 1 base; bases with no gene match: 9.

This clone was picked up a small number of times. The chain has TRBV6-1 and TRBJ1-2; 9 nucleotides line up with TRBD1. V trimming: 3 bases; J trimming: 4 bases; junction bases outside the gene matches: 0. Germline V gene lookup returns CDR1 MNHNS and CDR2 SASEGT. The CDR3 covers 13 residues. In DNA form, the CDR3 reads TGTGCCAGCAGTGAGGGACAGGGCTATGGCTACACCTTC. It translates to CASSEGQGYGYTF.

This clone came up once. This rearrangement joins TRBV7-9 to TRBJ2-7; the D call may be TRBD1 or TRBD2 (6 bases each). Deletions cut 5 bases from V and 3 bases from J, with 17 bases between. CDR1 is SEHNR and CDR2 is FQNEAQ in the germline V gene (reference sequence). This CDR3 contains 15 residues. CDR3 region: CASSRLGGPHYEQYF. The CDR3 region has the DNA TGTGCCAGCAGCCGTCTTGGGGGGCCCCACTACGAGCAGTACTTC.

This clone was counted between two and nine times. The chain carries TRBV9 and TRBJ2-5; either TRBD1 or TRBD2 may fit D (6 bases each). Trimming took off 2 bases at V and 2 bases at J, with 16 bases between the two ends. CDR1 is SGDLS and CDR2 is YYNGEE in the germline V gene. The CDR3 is 16 residues long. The chain's CDR3 is CASSVPGAGWQETQYF. DNA for the CDR3: TGTGCCAGCAGCGTCCCGGGGGCAGGGTGGCAAGAGACCCAGTACTTC.

This clone was detected only a few times. This chain connects TRBV5-1 to TRBJ2-7, with 7 bases identical to TRBD1. The CDR3 totals 12 residues. V gave up 4 bases and J gave up 6 bases; unmatched junction bases: 4. Germline CDR1 is SGHRS and CDR2 is YFSETQ. DNA of the CDR3: TGCGCCAGCAGCGTGACAGGGTTCGAGCAGTACTTC. Encoded protein: CASSVTGFEQYF.